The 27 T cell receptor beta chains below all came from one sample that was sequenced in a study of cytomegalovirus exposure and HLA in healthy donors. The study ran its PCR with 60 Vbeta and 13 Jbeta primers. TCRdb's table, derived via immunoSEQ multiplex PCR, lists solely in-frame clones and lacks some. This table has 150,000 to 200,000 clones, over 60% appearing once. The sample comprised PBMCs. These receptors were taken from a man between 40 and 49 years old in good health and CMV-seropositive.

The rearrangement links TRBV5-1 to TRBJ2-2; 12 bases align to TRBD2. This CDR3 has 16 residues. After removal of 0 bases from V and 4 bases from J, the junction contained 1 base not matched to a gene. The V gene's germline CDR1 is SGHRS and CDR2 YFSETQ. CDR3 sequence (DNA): TGCGCCAGCAGCTTGGGACTAGCGGGAGCCACCGGGGAGCTGTTTTTT. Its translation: CASSLGLAGATGELFF.

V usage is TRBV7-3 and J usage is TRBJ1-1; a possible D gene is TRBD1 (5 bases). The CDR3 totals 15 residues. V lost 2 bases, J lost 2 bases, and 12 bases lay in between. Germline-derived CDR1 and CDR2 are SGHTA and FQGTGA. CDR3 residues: CASSLDRQFNTEAFF. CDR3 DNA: TGTGCCAGCAGCTTAGACAGACAATTTAACACTGAAGCTTTCTTT.

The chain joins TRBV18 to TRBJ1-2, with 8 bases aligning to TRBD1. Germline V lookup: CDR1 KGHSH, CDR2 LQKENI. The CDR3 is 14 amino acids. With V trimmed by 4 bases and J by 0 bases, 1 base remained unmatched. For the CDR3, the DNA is TGTGCCAGCTCACTGGGACAGGCTAACTATGGCTACACCTTC. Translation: CASSLGQANYGYTF.

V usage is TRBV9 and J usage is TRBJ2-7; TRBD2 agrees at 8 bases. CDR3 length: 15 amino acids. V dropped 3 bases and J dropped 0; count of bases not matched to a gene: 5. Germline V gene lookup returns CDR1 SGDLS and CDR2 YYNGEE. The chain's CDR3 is CASSGGGTSSYEQYF. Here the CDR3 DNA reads TGTGCCAGCAGCGGGGGGGGGACTAGCTCCTACGAGCAGTACTTC. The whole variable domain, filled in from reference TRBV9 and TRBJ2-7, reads DSGVTQTPKHLITATGQRVTLRCSPRSGDLSVYWYQQSLDQGLQFLIQYYNGEERAKGNILERFSAQQFPDLHSELNLSSLELGDSALYFCASSGGGTSSYEQYFGPGTRLTVT.

Here the CDR3 DNA reads TGTGCCAGCAGTTCTACTGGGAGAACTCAGCCCCAGCATTTT. Translated, it gives CASSSTGRTQPQHF. The J gene is TRBJ1-5, the V gene TRBV27; D is unclear. The CDR3 is 14 amino acids. Between the trimmed V and J ends, which lost 4 bases and 6 bases, there was a span of 13 bases. The V gene's germline CDR1 is MNHEY and CDR2 SMNVEV (reference sequence).

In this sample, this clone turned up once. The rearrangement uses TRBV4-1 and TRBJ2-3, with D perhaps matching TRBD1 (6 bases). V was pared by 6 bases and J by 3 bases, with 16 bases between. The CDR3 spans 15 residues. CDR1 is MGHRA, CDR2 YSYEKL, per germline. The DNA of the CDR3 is TGCGCCAGCAGTTCCTTAGGGACATGGACAGATACGCAGTATTTT. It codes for CASSSLGTWTDTQYF.

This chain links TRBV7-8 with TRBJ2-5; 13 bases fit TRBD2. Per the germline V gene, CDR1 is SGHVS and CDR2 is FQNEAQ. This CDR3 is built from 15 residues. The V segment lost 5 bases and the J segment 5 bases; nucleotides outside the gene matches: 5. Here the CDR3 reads CASSQGLAGFETQYF. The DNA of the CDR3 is TGTGCCAGCAGCCAGGGACTAGCGGGATTTGAGACCCAGTACTTC.

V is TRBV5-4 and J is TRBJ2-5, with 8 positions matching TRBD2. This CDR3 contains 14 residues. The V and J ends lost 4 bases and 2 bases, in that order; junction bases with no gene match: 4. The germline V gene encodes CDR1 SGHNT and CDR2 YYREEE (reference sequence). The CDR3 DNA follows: TGTGCCAGCAGCGTAGCGGGAACTCAAGAGACCCAGTACTTC. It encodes CASSVAGTQETQYF.

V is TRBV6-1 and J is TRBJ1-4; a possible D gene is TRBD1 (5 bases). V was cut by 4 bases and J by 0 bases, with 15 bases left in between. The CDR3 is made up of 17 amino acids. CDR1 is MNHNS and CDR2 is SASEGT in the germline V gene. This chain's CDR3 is CASSGRGTNPTNEKLFF. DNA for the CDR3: TGTGCCAGCAGTGGTCGGGGGACGAACCCAACTAATGAAAAACTGTTTTTT.

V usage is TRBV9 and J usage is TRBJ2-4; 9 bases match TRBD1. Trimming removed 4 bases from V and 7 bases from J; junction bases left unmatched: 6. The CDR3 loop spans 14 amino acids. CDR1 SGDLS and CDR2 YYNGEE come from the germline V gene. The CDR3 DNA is TGTGCCAGCAGCTTAGGGACAGGGCTGAACATTCAGTACTTC. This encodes CASSLGTGLNIQYF.

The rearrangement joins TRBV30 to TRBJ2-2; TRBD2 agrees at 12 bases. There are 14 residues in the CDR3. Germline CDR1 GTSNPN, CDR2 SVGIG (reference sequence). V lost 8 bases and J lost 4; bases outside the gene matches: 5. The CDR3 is CAQTSGRVTGELFF. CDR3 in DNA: TGTGCCCAGACTAGCGGGAGAGTCACCGGGGAGCTGTTTTTT.

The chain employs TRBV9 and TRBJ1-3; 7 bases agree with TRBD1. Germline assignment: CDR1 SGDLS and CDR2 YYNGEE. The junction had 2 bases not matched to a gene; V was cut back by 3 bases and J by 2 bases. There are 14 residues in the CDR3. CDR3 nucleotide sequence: TGTGCCAGCAGCGACGACAGGGCTGGAAACACCATATATTTT. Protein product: CASSDDRAGNTIYF.

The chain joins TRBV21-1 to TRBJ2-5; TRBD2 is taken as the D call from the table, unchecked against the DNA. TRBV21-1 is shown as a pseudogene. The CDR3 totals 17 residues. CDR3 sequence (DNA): TGTGCCAGCGGGAGGGGGGGAGAAGACAGGAAAGAGGAGACCCAGTACTTC. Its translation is CASGRGGEDRKEETQYF.

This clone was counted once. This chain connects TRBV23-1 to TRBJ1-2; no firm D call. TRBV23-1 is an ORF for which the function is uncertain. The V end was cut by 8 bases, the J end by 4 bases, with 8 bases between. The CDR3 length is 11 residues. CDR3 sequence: CASGRGYGYTF. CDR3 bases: TGCGCCAGCGGACGGGGCTATGGCTACACCTTC.

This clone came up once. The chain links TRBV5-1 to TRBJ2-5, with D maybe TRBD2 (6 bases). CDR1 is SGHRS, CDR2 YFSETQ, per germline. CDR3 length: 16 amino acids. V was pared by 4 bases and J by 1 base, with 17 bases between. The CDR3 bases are TGCGCCAGCAGCCTACTCCGGGCTAGCGCCCAAGAGACCCAGTACTTC. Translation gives CASSLLRASAQETQYF.

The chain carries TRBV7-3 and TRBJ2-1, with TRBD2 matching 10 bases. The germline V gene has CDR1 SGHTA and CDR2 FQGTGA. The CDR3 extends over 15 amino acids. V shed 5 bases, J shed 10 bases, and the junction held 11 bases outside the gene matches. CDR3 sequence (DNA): TGTGCCAGCAGCCAAAGGTCTAGCGGGAGATCGGAGCAGTTCTTC. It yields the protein CASSQRSSGRSEQFF.

The CDR3 coding sequence is TGTGCCAGCAGTGAAAGGTTTCCCCGGGATCCTCTGAACACTGAAGCTTTCTTT. Protein sequence: CASSERFPRDPLNTEAFF. V is TRBV2 and J is TRBJ1-1; D gene unclear. The V gene's germline CDR1 is SNHLY and CDR2 FYNNEI. The CDR3 is made up of 18 amino acids. V dropped 2 bases and J dropped 0 bases, with 19 bases sitting between them. Filled out from reference TRBV2 and TRBJ1-1, the complete variable domain reads EPEVTQTPSHQVTQMGQEVILRCVPISNHLYFYWYRQILGQKVEFLVSFYNNEISEKSEIFDDQFSVERPDGSNFTLKIRSTKLEDSAMYFCASSERFPRDPLNTEAFFGQGTRLTVV.

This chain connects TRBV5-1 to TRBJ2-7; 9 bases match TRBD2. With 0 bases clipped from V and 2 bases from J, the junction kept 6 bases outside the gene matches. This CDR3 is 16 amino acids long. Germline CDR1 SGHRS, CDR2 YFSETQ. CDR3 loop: CASSLATSGPPYEQYF. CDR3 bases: TGCGCCAGCAGCTTGGCCACTAGCGGGCCCCCCTACGAGCAGTACTTC.

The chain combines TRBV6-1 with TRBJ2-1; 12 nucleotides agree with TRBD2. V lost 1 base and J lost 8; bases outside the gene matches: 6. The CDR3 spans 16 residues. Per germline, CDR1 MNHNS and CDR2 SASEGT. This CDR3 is CASSEGTSGNSHEQFF. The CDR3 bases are TGTGCCAGCAGTGAAGGGACTAGCGGGAACAGCCATGAGCAGTTCTTC.

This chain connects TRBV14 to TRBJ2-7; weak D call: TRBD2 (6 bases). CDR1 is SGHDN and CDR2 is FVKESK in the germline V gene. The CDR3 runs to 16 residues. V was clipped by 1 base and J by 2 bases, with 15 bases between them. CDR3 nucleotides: TGTGCCAGCAGCCAAGGCCTACCGGGACTTACCTACGAGCAGTACTTC. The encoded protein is CASSQGLPGLTYEQYF. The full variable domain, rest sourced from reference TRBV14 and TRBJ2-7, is EAGVTQFPSHSVIEKGQTVTLRCDPISGHDNLYWYRRVMGKEIKFLLHFVKESKQDESGMPNNRFLAERTGGTYSTLKVQPAELEDSGVYFCASSQGLPGLTYEQYFGPGTRLTVT.

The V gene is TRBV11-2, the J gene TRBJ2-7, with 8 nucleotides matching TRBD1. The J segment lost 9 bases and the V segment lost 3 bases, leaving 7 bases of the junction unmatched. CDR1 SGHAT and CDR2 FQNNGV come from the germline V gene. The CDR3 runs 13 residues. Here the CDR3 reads CASSFRTGQGQYF. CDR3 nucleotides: TGTGCCAGCAGCTTTCGGACAGGGCAAGGGCAGTACTTC.

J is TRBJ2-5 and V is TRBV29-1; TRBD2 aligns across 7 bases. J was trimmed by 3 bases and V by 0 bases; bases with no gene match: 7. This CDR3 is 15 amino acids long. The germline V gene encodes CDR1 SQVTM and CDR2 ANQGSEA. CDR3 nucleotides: TGCAGCGTTGAAGATAAGGGGAGGGTAGAAGAGACCCAGTACTTC. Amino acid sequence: CSVEDKGRVEETQYF.

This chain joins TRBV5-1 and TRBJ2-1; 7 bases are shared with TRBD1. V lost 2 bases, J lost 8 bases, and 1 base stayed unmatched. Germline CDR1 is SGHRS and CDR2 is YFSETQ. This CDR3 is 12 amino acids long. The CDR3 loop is CASSFTGDEQFF. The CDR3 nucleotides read TGCGCCAGCAGCTTTACAGGGGATGAGCAGTTCTTC.

This CDR3 is CASSQDGTSVSYEQYF. CDR3 nucleotide sequence: TGTGCCAGCAGCCAAGATGGGACTAGCGTCTCCTACGAGCAGTACTTC. The chain couples TRBV4-2 to TRBJ2-7, with 10 positions matching TRBD2. This CDR3 is 16 amino acids long. The V gene's germline CDR1 is LGHNA and CDR2 YNFKEQ. The junction had 2 bases not matched to a gene; V was cut back by 0 bases and J by 0 bases.

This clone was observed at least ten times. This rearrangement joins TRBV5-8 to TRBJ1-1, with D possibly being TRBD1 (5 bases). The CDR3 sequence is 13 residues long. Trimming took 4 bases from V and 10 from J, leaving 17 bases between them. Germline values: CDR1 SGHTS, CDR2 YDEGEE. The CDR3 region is CASSKGTFLGAFF. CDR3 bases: TGTGCCAGCAGCAAAGGGACTTTTCTAGGAGCTTTCTTT. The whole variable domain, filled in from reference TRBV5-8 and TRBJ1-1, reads EAGVTQSPTHLIKTRGQQATLRCSPISGHTSVYWYQQALGLGLQFLLWYDEGEERNRGNFPPRFSGRQFPNYSSELNVNALELEDSALYLCASSKGTFLGAFFGQGTRLTVV.

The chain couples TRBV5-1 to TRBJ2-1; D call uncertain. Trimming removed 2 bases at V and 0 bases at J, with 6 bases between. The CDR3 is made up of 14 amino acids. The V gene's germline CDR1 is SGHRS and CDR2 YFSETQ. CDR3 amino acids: CASSFYSSYNEQFF. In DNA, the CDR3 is TGCGCCAGCAGCTTTTACAGCTCCTACAATGAGCAGTTCTTC.

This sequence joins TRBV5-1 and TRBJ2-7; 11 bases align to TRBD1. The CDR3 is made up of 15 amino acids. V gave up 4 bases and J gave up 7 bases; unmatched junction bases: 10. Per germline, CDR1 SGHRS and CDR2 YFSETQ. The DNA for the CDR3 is TGCGCCAGCAGCCAACTTGAGGACAGGGGGCAAGAGCAGTACTTC. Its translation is CASSQLEDRGQEQYF.